This T cell receptor (beta chain) was obtained from a study of blood T cell repertoires in COVID-19. Study in general: The United States, Italy and Spain supplied acute and convalescent COVID-19 samples. From T cells, B-cell-depleted T cells, or PBMCs came the material, which was cDNA or gDNA.

The germline gives CDR1 SGHTA, CDR2 FQGNSA. V was cut by 1 base and J by 4 bases, with 7 bases left in between. The CDR3 extends over 14 amino acids. In the original workflow: Amplification from reference gene primers served as the basis for estimated nucleated cell counts. Here immunoSEQ multiplex PCR was the method, and the copy in TCRdb shows in-frame clones only, minus some. V and J calls and clone size are those listed in that table; D and trimming were worked out from the DNA. The sample records about 75,000 clones, roughly 90% being singletons. This receptor was taken from a human donor in a cohort sampled during active COVID-19. Material: peripheral blood. The chain is built from TRBV7-2 and TRBJ1-4, with D hard to call. CDR3 protein: CASSLGGGNEKLFF. CDR3 DNA: TGTGCCAGCAGCTTAGGGGGAGGTAATGAAAAACTGTTTTTT.